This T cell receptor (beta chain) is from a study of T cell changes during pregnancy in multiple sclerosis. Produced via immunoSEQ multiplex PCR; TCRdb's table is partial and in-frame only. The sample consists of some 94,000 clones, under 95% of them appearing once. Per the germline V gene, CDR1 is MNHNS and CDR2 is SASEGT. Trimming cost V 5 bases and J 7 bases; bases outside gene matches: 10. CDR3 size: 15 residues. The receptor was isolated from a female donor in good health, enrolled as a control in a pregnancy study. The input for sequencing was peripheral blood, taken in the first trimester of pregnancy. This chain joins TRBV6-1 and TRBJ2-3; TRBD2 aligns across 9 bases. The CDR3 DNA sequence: TGTGCCAGCAGTTTACGCGGGGGGGCCGAATATACGCAGTATTTT. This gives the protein CASSLRGGAEYTQYF.